The 32 T cell receptor beta chains presented below share a single source sample, sequenced in a study of OX40 agonist ivuxolimab in advanced cancers. Clones were read by immunoSEQ multiplex PCR, and TCRdb kept only the in-frame ones, dropping some. The sample shows roughly 60,000 clones, 84% of them seen only once. The sequences come from CD4+ or CD8+ T cells sorted from blood, collected in a trial of the OX40 agonist ivuxolimab. The receptor source for this set is an adult with an advanced solid tumor such as melanoma, head and neck, liver or kidney cancer.

V is TRBV29-1 and J is TRBJ1-1; D remains unclear. This CDR3 spans 12 amino acids. The germline CDR1 and CDR2 sequences are SQVTM and ANQGSEA. V lost 0 bases and J lost 7, with 9 bases in between. Here the CDR3 reads CSVEDLGIEAFF. CDR3 in DNA: TGCAGCGTTGAAGATTTGGGGATTGAAGCTTTCTTT. Looking up the rest from reference TRBV29-1 and TRBJ1-1 gives the full variable domain: SAVISQKPSRDICQRGTSLTIQCQVDSQVTMMFWYRQQPGQSLTLIATANQGSEATYESGFVIDKFPISRPNLTFSTLTVSNMSPEDSSIYLCSVEDLGIEAFFGQGTRLTVV.

This clone showed up just once. The chain has TRBV6-1 and TRBJ1-4; TRBD1 matches at 7 bases. V gave up 2 bases and J gave up 5 bases; unmatched junction bases: 8. The CDR3 sequence is 16 residues long. Germline V gene lookup returns CDR1 MNHNS and CDR2 SASEGT. The CDR3 is CASSERYGTANEKLFF. DNA for the CDR3: TGTGCCAGCAGTGAAAGGTACGGGACAGCAAATGAAAAACTGTTTTTT.

The chain employs TRBV19 and TRBJ2-3; 9 bases agree with TRBD2. The length of the CDR3 is 17 residues. With V trimmed by 5 bases and J by 1 base, 10 bases remained unmatched. The germline gives CDR1 LNHDA, CDR2 SQIVND (reference sequence). The CDR3 DNA follows: TGTGCCAGTAGTCCCCAAAGGGCTAGCGGGGGCACAGATACGCAGTATTTT. The encoded protein is CASSPQRASGGTDTQYF.

This clone was seen a few times. This chain connects TRBV14 to TRBJ2-1; D remains ambiguous. This CDR3 comprises 14 residues. Germline-derived CDR1 and CDR2 are SGHDN and FVKESK. V lost 2 bases, J lost 5 bases, and 10 bases lay in between. This chain's CDR3 is CASSQTRRDNEQFF. The CDR3 DNA reads TGTGCCAGCAGCCAAACCAGACGGGACAATGAGCAGTTCTTC.

J is TRBJ2-7 and V is TRBV7-8; 9 bases map to TRBD1. V dropped 3 bases and J dropped 6; count of bases not matched to a gene: 9. CDR1 is SGHVS and CDR2 is FQNEAQ in the germline V gene. This CDR3 comprises 15 residues. In DNA, the CDR3 is TGTGCCAGCAGCTTCTTGACAGGGGGTAGCGGCGAGCAGTACTTC. It is translated as CASSFLTGGSGEQYF.

This chain links TRBV4-1 with TRBJ2-1, with 7 positions matching TRBD2. Looked up from germline, CDR1 is MGHRA and CDR2 is YSYEKL. V shed 1 base, J shed 9 bases, and the junction held 9 bases outside the gene matches. The CDR3 sequence is 15 residues long. The chain's CDR3 is CASSQVGLADAEQFF. The CDR3 DNA reads as TGCGCCAGCAGCCAAGTAGGCCTAGCGGACGCTGAGCAGTTCTTC.

This clone was detected only once. The chain joins TRBV6-1 to TRBJ1-2; unclear D gene. The CDR3 runs 15 residues. CDR1 and CDR2 (germline): MNHNS, SASEGT. V was cut by 5 bases and J by 6 bases, with 19 bases left in between. CDR3 amino acids: CASSPRGRERNGYTF. CDR3 bases: TGTGCCAGCAGTCCCAGAGGCCGGGAACGTAATGGCTACACCTTC.

Regarding this clone: A much more abundant neighbour one base away suggests this may be a read error. The same CDR3 arises from other DNA sequences in this sample as well. The chain links TRBV19 to TRBJ1-5; possibly TRBD1 for D (6 bases). This CDR3 is 13 amino acids long. The germline V gene has CDR1 LNHDA and CDR2 SQIVND (reference sequence). V lost 8 bases, J lost 5 bases, and 13 bases lay in between. The CDR3 sequence is CASSGQPDQPQHF. The CDR3 coding sequence is TGTGCCAGTTCGGGACAACCTGATCAGCCCCAGCATTTT.

The rearrangement links TRBV29-1 to TRBJ2-5, with D uncertain. Trimming took 5 bases from V and 3 from J, leaving 7 bases between them. From germline, CDR1 is SQVTM and CDR2 ANQGSEA. The CDR3 runs 11 residues. CDR3: CSVRAEETQYF. The CDR3 region has the DNA TGCAGCGTTAGGGCAGAAGAGACCCAGTACTTC.

The chain recombines TRBV18 with TRBJ1-5, with a possible D match to TRBD1 (5 bases). Per the germline V gene, CDR1 is KGHSH and CDR2 is LQKENI. This CDR3 comprises 14 residues. Trimming shortened V by 6 bases and J by 6 bases, and 15 bases separated the two germline ends. The CDR3 here is CASSPGAGTQPQHF. CDR3 nucleotides: TGTGCCAGCTCTCCCGGGGCAGGGACTCAGCCCCAGCATTTT.

The chain combines TRBV2 with TRBJ1-4, with D maybe TRBD1 (5 bases). V lost 6 bases and J lost 13, with 15 bases in between. The CDR3 is 12 residues long. Per the germline V gene, CDR1 is SNHLY and CDR2 is FYNNEI. The CDR3 coding sequence is TGTGCCAGCAGCTCGACAGCCCGCGGACTGTTTTTT. Its protein is CASSSTARGLFF.

Regarding this clone: Other nucleotide sequences from this sample produce the same CDR3. V gene TRBV15 combines with J gene TRBJ1-1; possibly TRBD1 for D (5 bases). From germline, CDR1 is LNHNV and CDR2 YYDKDF (reference sequence). V shed 3 bases and J shed 5 bases, with 10 bases lying between them. The CDR3 spans 13 residues. The CDR3 region is CATSRGGRTEAFF. DNA for the CDR3: TGTGCCACCAGCAGGGGGGGACGTACTGAAGCTTTCTTT.

The chain links TRBV11-1 to TRBJ2-5; D is unclear. Germline CDR1 is SGHAT and CDR2 is FQDESV (reference sequence). The CDR3 consists of 12 residues. V was trimmed by 5 bases and J by 5 bases, leaving 9 bases between them. The CDR3 here is CASSEMGETQYF. In nucleotides, the CDR3 is TGTGCCAGCAGCGAAATGGGGGAGACCCAGTACTTC.

The chain recombines TRBV5-6 with TRBJ2-1; D perhaps matches TRBD1 (6 bases). The CDR3 length is 15 residues. Germline V gene sequence: CDR1 SGHDT, CDR2 YYEEEE. Trimming stripped 4 bases from V and 10 bases from J, with 21 bases between. The DNA for the CDR3 is TGTGCCAGCAGCGGGGACGGACAGTTCTCCTTGGAGCAGTTCTTC. Protein sequence: CASSGDGQFSLEQFF. The full variable domain, its missing parts supplied by reference TRBV5-6 and TRBJ2-1, is DAGVTQSPTHLIKTRGQQVTLRCSPKSGHDTVSWYQQALGQGPQFIFQYYEEEERQRGNFPDRFSGHQFPNYSSELNVNALLLGDSALYLCASSGDGQFSLEQFFGPGTRLTVL.

This chain connects TRBV7-6 to TRBJ2-1, with 8 bases matching TRBD2. The CDR3 loop spans 16 amino acids. CDR1 is SGHVS and CDR2 is FNYEAQ in the germline V gene. V lost 2 bases and J lost 4; bases outside the gene matches: 7. CDR3 in DNA: TGTGCCAGCAGCTTAAGGCCGGGACTAGTTTACAATGAGCAGTTCTTC. Amino acid sequence: CASSLRPGLVYNEQFF.

This sequence joins TRBV9 and TRBJ2-7; 7 bases are shared with TRBD2. CDR1 is SGDLS and CDR2 is YYNGEE in the germline V gene. There are 15 residues in the CDR3. V lost 0 bases to trimming and J lost 3 bases; unmatched junction nucleotides: 6. CDR3 protein: CASSVGLAAFYEQYF. CDR3 bases: TGTGCCAGCAGCGTAGGGCTAGCGGCTTTCTACGAGCAGTACTTC.

V is TRBV6-4 and J is TRBJ1-4; 10 positions agree with TRBD1. The CDR3 consists of 15 residues. V was clipped by 5 bases and J by 6 bases; unmatched bases: 6. CDR1 and CDR2 (germline): MRHNA, SNTAGT. The CDR3 bases are TGTGCCAGCAGTACGGGACAGGGGATGGATGAAAAACTGTTTTTT. This translates into CASSTGQGMDEKLFF.

This clone has a handful of counts. CDR3 sequence: CASSKNIADQETQYF. The CDR3 region has the DNA TGTGCCAGCAGCAAGAATATAGCGGACCAAGAGACCCAGTACTTC. V usage is TRBV9 and J usage is TRBJ2-5, with D perhaps matching TRBD2 (6 bases). The CDR3 totals 15 residues. Germline V gene sequence: CDR1 SGDLS, CDR2 YYNGEE. The ends were cut back, 4 bases at V and 0 bases at J, with 13 bases in the middle.

A single count supports this clone. This chain connects TRBV28 to TRBJ1-3; D is undetermined. Germline V lookup: CDR1 MDHEN, CDR2 SYDVKM. Trimming pared 5 bases from V and 3 bases from J, leaving 5 bases between. CDR3 length: 12 amino acids. The DNA for the CDR3 is TGTGCCAGCAGTGGCGGTGGAAACACCATATATTTT. Protein sequence: CASSGGGNTIYF. The full variable domain, its missing parts supplied by reference TRBV28 and TRBJ1-3, is DVKVTQSSRYLVKRTGEKVFLECVQDMDHENMFWYRQDPGLGLRLIYFSYDVKMKEKGDIPEGYSVSREKKERFSLILESASTNQTSMYLCASSGGGNTIYFGEGSWLTVV.

V gene TRBV4-2 combines with J gene TRBJ2-3; no clear D gene. V gave up 0 bases and J gave up 2 bases, with 9 bases separating them. This CDR3 comprises 15 residues. Looked up from germline, CDR1 is LGHNA and CDR2 is YNFKEQ. The CDR3 loop reads CASSQDLMITDTQYF. Written as DNA, the CDR3 is TGTGCCAGCAGCCAAGATTTGATGATCACAGATACGCAGTATTTT.

The V call is TRBV11-3, the J call TRBJ2-7, with D possibly TRBD1 on 6 matching bases. Trimming removed 5 bases at V and 6 bases at J, with 14 bases between. The germline V gene has CDR1 SGHNT and CDR2 YENEEA. There are 13 residues in the CDR3. CDR3 region: CASSTVQGAEQYF. The CDR3 nucleotides are TGTGCCAGCAGCACAGTACAGGGTGCCGAGCAGTACTTC.

The sample holds a few counts of this clone. V gene TRBV27 combines with J gene TRBJ2-1; D assignment may be TRBD1 or TRBD2 (5 bases each). Trimming cost V 5 bases and J 5 bases, with 10 bases left between them. Per germline, CDR1 MNHEY and CDR2 SMNVEV (reference sequence). There are 13 residues in the CDR3. CDR3 sequence: CASSLGVNNEQFF. CDR3 nucleotide sequence: TGTGCCAGCAGTCTGGGGGTAAACAATGAGCAGTTCTTC.

The rearrangement uses TRBV7-9 and TRBJ2-5; TRBD2 matches at 12 bases. V lost 4 bases and J lost 1; bases outside the gene matches: 4. Germline loops: CDR1 SEHNR, CDR2 FQNEAQ (reference sequence). CDR3 length equals 16 residues. The CDR3 coding sequence is TGTGCCAGCAGCTCAGGGACTAGCGGGTCCCAAGAGACCCAGTACTTC. It translates to CASSSGTSGSQETQYF.

The V call is TRBV6-1, the J call TRBJ2-1; 12 bases are a match to TRBD2. Looked up from germline, CDR1 is MNHNS and CDR2 is SASEGT. V was clipped by 7 bases and J by 4 bases; unmatched bases: 5. This CDR3 comprises 15 residues. The CDR3 DNA reads TGTGCCAGCACCTCGGGACTAGCGGGTTACAATGAGCAGTTCTTC. It codes for CASTSGLAGYNEQFF.

The chain recombines TRBV9 with TRBJ2-1, with unresolved D. The V end lost 0 bases, the J end lost 10 bases, and 20 bases lay between the germline ends. Germline V CDR1 and CDR2: SGDLS, YYNGEE. CDR3 length equals 16 residues. Written as DNA, the CDR3 is TGTGCCAGCAGCGTAGGTAGTACCCCATCCACAAGGGAGCAGTTCTTC. Translation: CASSVGSTPSTREQFF.

In its sample, this clone was seen once. The chain recombines TRBV5-4 with TRBJ2-1; either TRBD1 or TRBD2 may supply D (5 bases each). Germline V gene sequence: CDR1 SGHNT, CDR2 YYREEE (reference sequence). Trimming took off 6 bases at V and 0 bases at J, with 16 bases between the two ends. This CDR3 contains 16 residues. CDR3 loop: CASTSGTSGSYNEQFF. The DNA of the CDR3 is TGTGCCAGCACTTCAGGGACGAGCGGCTCCTACAATGAGCAGTTCTTC. Combining the CDR3 with reference TRBV5-4 and TRBJ2-1 gives the whole variable domain ETGVTQSPTHLIKTRGQQVTLRCSSQSGHNTVSWYQQALGQGPQFIFQYYREEENGRGNFPPRFSGLQFPNYSSELNVNALELDDSALYLCASTSGTSGSYNEQFFGPGTRLTVL.

Comments on this clone: The junction shows a germline mismatch at one end, possibly a read error. The V gene is TRBV7-7, the J gene TRBJ1-3, with 7 bases fitting TRBD1. The CDR3 covers 15 residues. From germline, CDR1 is SSHAT and CDR2 FNYEAQ (reference sequence). CDR3 sequence: CASSVRQGAGNTIYF. CDR3 bases: TGTGCTAGCAGCGTTAGACAGGGCGCTGGAAACACCATATATTTT.

The gene calls are TRBV5-6 and TRBJ1-6, with a possible D match to TRBD1 (5 bases). Trimming pared 0 bases from V and 3 bases from J, leaving 13 bases between. Germline values: CDR1 SGHDT, CDR2 YYEEEE. The CDR3 spans 17 residues. This chain's CDR3 is CASSLVGGEVYNSPLHF. In nucleotides, the CDR3 is TGTGCCAGCAGCTTGGTCGGGGGAGAGGTCTATAATTCACCCCTCCACTTT.

The chain uses TRBV6-6 and TRBJ2-1; D unclear. Germline assignment: CDR1 MNHNY and CDR2 SVGAGI (reference sequence). The V and J ends lost 0 bases and 10 bases respectively, with 10 bases between them. The CDR3 is made up of 13 amino acids. The CDR3 region is CASSYSTVAEQFF. In DNA, the CDR3 is TGTGCCAGCAGTTACTCCACAGTTGCGGAGCAGTTCTTC.

The chain employs TRBV18 and TRBJ1-2, with D tentatively TRBD1 (5 bases). The CDR3 runs to 14 residues. Germline assignment: CDR1 KGHSH and CDR2 LQKENI. V was trimmed by 1 base and J by 1 base, leaving 7 bases between them. The CDR3 sequence: CASSPLDNNYGYTF. The CDR3 DNA is TGTGCCAGCTCACCACTGGACAATAACTATGGCTACACCTTC.

The chain uses TRBV4-1 and TRBJ1-3; D gene uncertain. Germline CDR1 is MGHRA and CDR2 is YSYEKL. V was trimmed by 3 bases and J by 4 bases, leaving 13 bases between them. This CDR3 has 15 amino acids. CDR3 residues: CASSQYRAAGNTIYF. CDR3 sequence (DNA): TGCGCCAGCAGCCAGTATAGGGCGGCCGGAAACACCATATATTTT.

The chain couples TRBV13 to TRBJ1-1; tentatively, D is TRBD1 (6 bases). The length of the CDR3 is 14 residues. Germline V gives CDR1 PRHDT, CDR2 FYEKMQ (reference sequence). Between the trimmed V and J ends, which lost 3 bases and 7 bases, there was a span of 15 bases. CDR3 loop: CASSLGQGSGEAFF. The CDR3 coding sequence is TGTGCCAGCAGCTTGGGGCAGGGGAGCGGTGAAGCTTTCTTT.